The 27 T cell receptor beta chains listed next were all sequenced from one sample in a study of glioma-infiltrating T cells. Amplification of TCR alpha and beta CDR3 regions from RNA used iRepertoire nested multiplex PCR. TCRdb fed the multiplex PCR reads into MiXCR, producing one record per CDR3 protein. In the table there are around 130,000 distinct CDR3 sequences, around 23% of which are singletons. The sample was glioma tissue, nonneoplastic brain tissue, or PBMCs (not recorded which). These receptors were obtained from a human donor with low-grade glioma or glioblastoma, undergoing nonglioma brain surgery, or in good health (not recorded which).

Remarks on this clonotype: A much larger clone differs from this one at a single base, so this may be a read error. The chain has TRBV20-1 and TRBJ1-5; D not certain. Looked up from germline, CDR1 is DFQATT and CDR2 is SNEGSKA (reference sequence). The CDR3 is made up of 15 amino acids. The CDR3 coding sequence is TGCATTGCTAGAATCGACACAAATAGCAATCAGCCCCAGCATTTT. This gives the protein CIARIDTNSNQPQHF.

The chain links TRBV19 to TRBJ1-2, with TRBD1 identical over 9 bases. Germline V gives CDR1 LNHDA, CDR2 SQIVND (reference sequence). This CDR3 has 15 amino acids. V dropped 7 bases and J dropped 2; count of bases not matched to a gene: 8. This CDR3 reads CASIRTGDNNYGYTF. CDR3 nucleotides: TGTGCCAGTATCAGGACAGGGGATAACAACTATGGCTACACCTTC. The variable domain in full, with the rest retrieved from reference TRBV19 and TRBJ1-2, is DGGITQSPKYLFRKEGQNVTLSCEQNLNHDAMYWYRQDPGQGLRLIYYSQIVNDFQKGDIAEGYSVSREKKESFPLTVTSAQKNPTAFYLCASIRTGDNNYGYTFGSGTRLTVV.

This chain links TRBV20-1 with TRBJ2-2; 10 bases line up with TRBD2. Germline values: CDR1 DFQATT, CDR2 SNEGSKA (reference sequence). This CDR3 comprises 17 residues. The ends lost 0 bases at V and 2 bases at J; junction bases unmatched: 6. CDR3 in DNA: TGCAGTGCTAGAGATACACTAGCGGGGTTTAACACCGGGGAGCTGTTTTTT. This gives the protein CSARDTLAGFNTGELFF.

The chain recombines TRBV6-1 with TRBJ2-7; 13 positions agree with TRBD2. V dropped 8 bases and J dropped 0; count of bases not matched to a gene: 4. The CDR3 runs to 15 residues. In germline, CDR1 is MNHNS, CDR2 SASEGT. DNA of the CDR3: TGTGCCAGCCGTACTAGCGGGGGGGCCTCCTACGAGCAGTACGTC. This sequence encodes CASRTSGGASYEQYV.

This clonotype was counted only a few times. The J gene is TRBJ2-7, the V gene TRBV11-2; D gene ambiguous. Germline assignment: CDR1 SGHAT and CDR2 FQNNGV. The V end lost 0 bases, the J end lost 7 bases, and 10 bases lay between the germline ends. CDR3 length equals 13 residues. The CDR3 DNA reads as TGTGCCAGCAGCTTAGATCACAAGCTAGAGCAGTACGTC. This sequence encodes CASSLDHKLEQYV.

Remarks on this clonotype: Relative to the germline gene, one junction end is altered; a read error may explain this. The rearrangement links TRBV6-5 to TRBJ2-2, with 10 bases fitting TRBD2. CDR1 and CDR2 from the germline V gene are MNHEY and SVGAGI. CDR3 length equals 14 residues. Here the CDR3 DNA reads TGTACCAGCAGCCTTACTAGCGGGGCCGGGGAGCTGTTTTTT. Its protein is CTSSLTSGAGELFF.

The chain combines TRBV7-8 with TRBJ1-1; D gene uncertain. CDR1 is SGHVS, CDR2 FQNEAQ, per germline. The CDR3 contains 15 residues. V dropped 4 bases and J dropped 1 base, with 13 bases sitting between them. Here the CDR3 reads CASSSRTATNTEAFF. The CDR3 bases are TGTGCCAGCAGCTCCCGGACCGCTACGAACACTGAAGCTTTCTTT. Supplemented by reference TRBV7-8 and TRBJ1-1, the full variable domain reads GAGVSQSPRYKVAKRGQDVALRCDPISGHVSLFWYQQALGQGPEFLTYFQNEAQLDKSGLPSDRFFAERPEGSVSTLKIQRTQQEDSAVYLCASSSRTATNTEAFFGQGTRLTVV.

This clonotype has ten or more counts. The genes are TRBV28 and TRBJ1-2, with D unresolved. In germline, CDR1 is MDHEN, CDR2 SYDVKM. V was trimmed by 6 bases and J by 4 bases, leaving 15 bases between them. The CDR3 loop spans 14 amino acids. CDR3 bases: TGTGCCAGCAGGCTGAACCGGTTACCCTATGGCTACACCTTC. Translating it yields CASRLNRLPYGYTF.

This clonotype was recorded many times. The V and J genes are TRBV20-1 and TRBJ2-3; no reliable D call. The CDR3 extends over 11 amino acids. V shed 8 bases and J shed 7 bases, with 13 bases lying between them. Germline CDR1 DFQATT, CDR2 SNEGSKA (reference sequence). The CDR3 loop is CSPRSGNTQYF. CDR3 DNA: TGCAGTCCAAGGTCAGGTAATACGCAGTATTTT.

This clonotype has a count of ten or more. The rearrangement uses TRBV6-1 and TRBJ1-5, with 10 nucleotides matching TRBD1. Unmatched junction bases numbered 14, after V lost 7 bases and J lost 2 bases. This CDR3 comprises 18 residues. Germline CDR1 reads MNHNS; CDR2 reads SASEGT. Written as DNA, the CDR3 is TGTGCCAGCAACCTTGGGACAGGGGCGCTGTCTGGCAATCAGCCCCAGCATTTT. Translation gives CASNLGTGALSGNQPQHF.

The V gene is TRBV29-1, the J gene TRBJ1-2; a possible D gene is TRBD1 (6 bases). Trimming stripped 4 bases from V and 4 bases from J, with 13 bases between. This CDR3 has 13 amino acids. Per germline, CDR1 SQVTM and CDR2 ANQGSEA. The CDR3 reads CSVVGGRAYGYTF. The CDR3 bases are TGCAGCGTTGTTGGGGGGCGCGCCTATGGCTACACCTTC.

This chain links TRBV7-3 with TRBJ1-5; D might be TRBD1 (5 bases). The V and J ends lost 0 bases and 2 bases respectively, with 8 bases between them. CDR3 size: 15 residues. In germline, CDR1 is SGHTA, CDR2 FQGTGA. CDR3 protein: CASSLTGDGNQPQHF. The CDR3 bases are TGTGCCAGCAGCTTAACAGGGGACGGCAATCAGCCCCAGCATTTT.

This clonotype has a count of ten or more. The CDR3 nucleotides are TGTGCCAGCTCACCACCGGGGACGAACAATCAGCCCCAGCATTTT. It is translated as CASSPPGTNNQPQHF. This sequence joins TRBV18 and TRBJ1-5; TRBD1 might be the D (5 bases). Looked up from germline, CDR1 is KGHSH and CDR2 is LQKENI. Trimming left V 0 bases short and J 3 bases short, with 9 bases between. The CDR3 sequence is 15 residues long.

A note on this clonotype: The CDR3 carries no conserved terminal phenylalanine or tryptophan, so it likely arises from a read error. The limits of the CDR3 on the DNA are not certain, so only TCRdb's listed CDR3 is given. The chain couples TRBV7-9 to TRBJ2-7; the table's D call, TRBD1, was not checked against the DNA. The CDR3 is 12 residues long, counting both termini. The germline gives CDR1 SEHNR, CDR2 FQNEAQ (reference sequence). The CDR3 spells CASSYGTDGVIA.

In this sample, this clonotype turned up once. The rearrangement joins TRBV7-9 to TRBJ2-7, with a tentative D call TRBD1 (6 bases). Between the trimmed V and J ends, which lost 11 bases and 3 bases, there was a span of 20 bases. The V gene's germline CDR1 is SEHNR and CDR2 FQNEAQ (reference sequence). The CDR3 length is 14 residues. The CDR3 bases are TGTGCCTGGAGTGAAAACAGGGCGGACTACGAGCAGTACGTC. Translating it yields CAWSENRADYEQYV.

The chain joins TRBV3-1 to TRBJ1-1; D uncertain. From germline, CDR1 is LGHDT and CDR2 YNNKEL (reference sequence). CDR3 length: 11 residues. Trimming left V 2 bases short and J 5 bases short, with 3 bases between. CDR3 coding DNA: TGTGCCAGCAGCCAATGGACTGAAGCTTTCTTT. Translating gives CASSQWTEAFF.

The chain couples TRBV20-1 to TRBJ2-2; 7 nucleotides line up with TRBD1. Looked up from germline, CDR1 is DFQATT and CDR2 is SNEGSKA (reference sequence). Trimming at V came to 0 bases and at J to 0 bases, leaving 7 bases not matched to a gene. The CDR3 loop spans 17 amino acids. CDR3 protein: CSAREPTGMANTGELFF. As DNA, the CDR3 is TGCAGTGCTAGAGAACCGACAGGGATGGCGAACACCGGGGAGCTGTTTTTT.

This clonotype has only a few counts. The chain uses TRBV18 and TRBJ1-4, with D possibly TRBD1 on 6 matching bases. Trimming removed 2 bases at V and 6 bases at J, with 10 bases between. CDR1 and CDR2 (germline): KGHSH, LQKENI. The CDR3 sequence is 14 residues long. CDR3 DNA: TGTGCCAGCTCACCATTGGACAGTTATGAAAAACTGTTTTTT. Protein sequence: CASSPLDSYEKLFF.

This clonotype was found many times. At one end the junction does not follow the germline gene, possibly because of a read error. The genes are TRBV12-3 or TRBV12-4 and TRBJ1-1; maybe TRBD1 (6 bases). The CDR3 runs 11 residues. In nucleotides, the CDR3 is TGTGCCAGCAGTTTAGGGACAGACTCAATCTTT. This gives the protein CASSLGTDSIF.

The rearrangement uses TRBV27 and TRBJ2-3; tentatively, D is TRBD1 (6 bases). Looked up from germline, CDR1 is MNHEY and CDR2 is SMNVEV (reference sequence). Trimming stripped 6 bases from V and 1 base from J, with 23 bases between. This CDR3 is built from 18 residues. CDR3 sequence (DNA): TGTGCCAGCAGCCATTTTGCCCACGGACAGAAGGGCACAGATACGCAGTATTTT. It is translated as CASSHFAHGQKGTDTQYF.

V is TRBV4-2 and J is TRBJ2-3, with 15 nucleotides matching TRBD2. CDR1 is LGHNA, CDR2 YNFKEQ, per germline. This CDR3 is 18 amino acids long. Trimming at V came to 5 bases and at J to 3 bases, leaving 9 bases not matched to a gene. In DNA form, the CDR3 reads TGTGCCAGCAGCAAATGGACTAGCGGGGGGGGATATACAGATACGCAGTATTTT. It yields the protein CASSKWTSGGGYTDTQYF.

Worth noting for this clonotype: Given a much more abundant clone one base away, this may be a read error. The chain combines TRBV6-6 with TRBJ2-3; possible D gene TRBD2, 7 bases. CDR1 MNHNY and CDR2 SVGAGI come from the germline V gene (reference sequence). The V and J ends lost 2 bases and 6 bases respectively, with 15 bases between them. There are 15 residues in the CDR3. The DNA of the CDR3 is TGTGCCAGCAGTTACACGAGGGGGGGCATGGATACGCAGTATTTT. This translates into CASSYTRGGMDTQYF.

This clonotype was found a few times. The CDR3 DNA reads TGTGCCAGTACCCTCCTAGGAGATCAGCCCCAGCATTTT. Protein: CASTLLGDQPQHF. V is TRBV19 and J is TRBJ1-5; D is unresolved. The CDR3 loop spans 13 amino acids. Trimming removed 7 bases from V and 5 bases from J, with 12 bases in between. Germline CDR1 is LNHDA and CDR2 is SQIVND (reference sequence).

This clonotype was found a few times. V gene TRBV7-3 combines with J gene TRBJ2-1, with 8 bases matching TRBD2. The trim removed 2 bases at V and 2 bases at J, leaving 2 bases unmatched. The CDR3 is made up of 15 amino acids. Per germline, CDR1 SGHTA and CDR2 FQGTGA. This chain's CDR3 is CASSLAGGPYNEQFF. CDR3 nucleotide sequence: TGTGCCAGCAGCTTAGCGGGGGGACCCTACAATGAGCAGTTCTTC.

This clonotype is hyperexpanded within its sample. The gene calls are TRBV7-9 and TRBJ1-5; 8 bases are shared with TRBD1. The CDR3 is 14 amino acids. Germline V gene data show CDR1 as SEHNR and CDR2 as FQNEAQ (reference sequence). After removal of 1 base from V and 4 bases from J, the junction contained 0 bases not matched to a gene. The chain's CDR3 is CASSLGTGNQPQHF. CDR3 DNA: TGTGCCAGCAGCTTAGGGACAGGGAATCAGCCCCAGCATTTT.

This clonotype was seen a handful of times. The chain recombines TRBV7-9 with TRBJ1-5, with 8 nucleotides matching TRBD1. V dropped 5 bases and J dropped 3; count of bases not matched to a gene: 3. The CDR3 sequence is 14 residues long. Germline V CDR1 and CDR2: SEHNR, FQNEAQ (reference sequence). CDR3 coding DNA: TGTGCCAGCAGCGCGGGACAGGTCAATCAGCCCCAGCATTTT. Protein product: CASSAGQVNQPQHF. The variable domain in full, completed from reference TRBV7-9 and TRBJ1-5, reads DTGVSQNPRHKITKRGQNVTFRCDPISEHNRLYWYRQTLGQGPEFLTYFQNEAQLEKSRLLSDRFSAERPKGSFSTLEIQRTEQGDSAMYLCASSAGQVNQPQHFGDGTRLSIL.

Of note for this clonotype: The CDR3 ends on some other residue instead of the conserved phenylalanine or tryptophan, so this is likely a read error. The J gene is TRBJ1-2, the V gene TRBV7-3; TRBD1 matches 10 bases. Trimming removed 2 bases from V and 8 bases from J; junction bases left unmatched: 5. CDR1 and CDR2 from the germline V gene are SGHTA and FQGTGA. The CDR3 totals 14 residues. This chain's CDR3 is CASSLSGQGDGYTL. The CDR3 DNA reads as TGTGCCAGCAGCTTATCAGGACAGGGGGACGGCTACACCCTC.